These 14 T cell receptor beta chains were all obtained from the same sample, sequenced in a study of blood T cell repertoires in COVID-19. Here immunoSEQ multiplex PCR was the method, and the copy in TCRdb shows in-frame clones only, minus some. The table has approximately 300,000 clones, about nine tenths seen once. The sequenced sample was PBMCs or T cells enriched from blood (not recorded which). The receptors stem from a man aged 55 to 70 who had recovered from COVID-19.

The rearrangement links TRBV27 to TRBJ2-1; 13 bases line up with TRBD2. Trimming cost V 4 bases and J 9 bases; bases outside gene matches: 6. The germline V gene has CDR1 MNHEY and CDR2 SMNVEV (reference sequence). CDR3 size: 15 residues. The CDR3 here is CASSSGLAGVGEQFF. Here the CDR3 DNA reads TGTGCCAGCAGTTCAGGACTAGCGGGAGTTGGTGAGCAGTTCTTC.

This clone has only a few counts. This CDR3 is CASSLQAGGYEQYF. The DNA of the CDR3 is TGTGCCAGCAGCTTACAAGCGGGAGGCTACGAGCAGTACTTC. The chain joins TRBV7-6 to TRBJ2-7; 9 bases agree with TRBD2. This CDR3 has 14 residues. The V gene end was trimmed by 2 bases and the J gene end by 3 bases; junction bases not matched to a gene: 2. Germline V gene sequence: CDR1 SGHVS, CDR2 FNYEAQ.

The rearrangement joins TRBV24-1 to TRBJ2-5; 11 bases map to TRBD2. Unmatched junction bases numbered 3, after V lost 2 bases and J lost 5 bases. The CDR3 consists of 15 residues. Germline loops: CDR1 KGHDR, CDR2 SFDVKD. CDR3 residues: CATSDSRLAGETQYF. The DNA for the CDR3 is TGTGCCACCAGTGATTCCCGACTAGCGGGGGAGACCCAGTACTTC.

The chain carries TRBV7-3 and TRBJ1-2; D is uncertain. The CDR3 extends over 15 amino acids. V lost 0 bases and J 1 base, leaving 9 bases between the germline ends. The germline V gene encodes CDR1 SGHTA and CDR2 FQGTGA. The CDR3 loop reads CASSLTATNNYGYTF. DNA of the CDR3: TGTGCCAGCAGCTTAACGGCTACTAATAACTATGGCTACACCTTC.

This sequence joins TRBV7-2 and TRBJ2-1, with 7 bases lining up with TRBD2. The junction had 11 bases not matched to a gene; V was cut back by 2 bases and J by 10 bases. The CDR3 runs to 15 residues. Germline lookup yields CDR1 SGHTA and CDR2 FQGNSA. The CDR3 loop is CASSLRAGDAAEQFF. CDR3 nucleotide sequence: TGTGCCAGCAGCTTAAGGGCGGGAGATGCCGCAGAGCAGTTCTTC.

This chain joins TRBV3-1 (or the pseudogene TRBV3-2) and TRBJ2-1; D not certain. The germline CDR1 and CDR2 sequences are LGHDT and YNNKEL (reference sequence). Deletions cut 1 base from V and 9 bases from J, with 10 bases between. This CDR3 spans 13 amino acids. CDR3 bases: TGTGCCAGCAGCCAAGTGTCGTCGGGTGAGCAGTTCTTC. This encodes CASSQVSSGEQFF.

V gene TRBV4-3 combines with J gene TRBJ2-1; 15 nucleotides line up with TRBD2. Germline CDR1 reads LGHNA; CDR2 reads YSLEER. V lost 3 bases, J lost 1 base, and 10 bases stayed unmatched. The CDR3 consists of 20 residues. In DNA form, the CDR3 reads TGCGCCAGCAGCCAGGACTCGGGACTAGCGGGAGGACCGTCCTACAATGAGCAGTTCTTC. Its protein is CASSQDSGLAGGPSYNEQFF.

This chain joins TRBV6-5 and TRBJ2-7, with 9 bases matching TRBD1. Germline-derived CDR1 and CDR2 are MNHEY and SVGAGI. With V trimmed by 6 bases and J by 7 bases, 7 bases remained unmatched. The CDR3 contains 13 residues. The CDR3 DNA sequence: TGTGCCAGCAGCTCCCGGACAGGGGTTGAGCAGTACTTC. This gives the protein CASSSRTGVEQYF.

This clone was observed a few times. The chain combines TRBV25-1 with TRBJ1-5; D is unclear. This CDR3 contains 15 residues. The germline V and J ends were trimmed by 5 bases and 5 bases, with 16 bases remaining between them. CDR1 is MGHDK, CDR2 SYGVNS, per germline. The CDR3 spells CASSPTSSSDQPQHF. In nucleotides, the CDR3 is TGTGCCAGCAGTCCGACTTCCTCCTCTGATCAGCCCCAGCATTTT.

V usage is TRBV19 and J usage is TRBJ2-6; 8 bases are a match to TRBD2. This CDR3 comprises 20 residues. From germline, CDR1 is LNHDA and CDR2 SQIVND (reference sequence). Trimming cost V 5 bases and J 0 bases; bases outside gene matches: 15. CDR3 in DNA: TGTGCCAGTAGTCCGGGACTAGGGGCCTCAGGTATCTCTGGGGCCAACGTCCTGACTTTC. It specifies CASSPGLGASGISGANVLTF. Complete variable domain (other parts from reference TRBV19 and TRBJ2-6): DGGITQSPKYLFRKEGQNVTLSCEQNLNHDAMYWYRQDPGQGLRLIYYSQIVNDFQKGDIAEGYSVSREKKESFPLTVTSAQKNPTAFYLCASSPGLGASGISGANVLTFGAGSRLTVL.

This clone was picked up one time. The chain carries TRBV7-2 and TRBJ1-5; D is ambiguous. Trimming cost V 2 bases and J 5 bases, with 4 bases left between them. The germline V gene has CDR1 SGHTA and CDR2 FQGNSA. The CDR3 sequence is 12 residues long. CDR3 in amino acids: CASSLTHQPQHF. CDR3 DNA: TGTGCCAGCAGCTTAACTCATCAGCCCCAGCATTTT.

The chain has TRBV9 and TRBJ2-7, with TRBD1 matching over 12 bases. Germline assignment: CDR1 SGDLS and CDR2 YYNGEE. This CDR3 is built from 15 residues. Losses at the gene ends were 2 bases for V and 7 bases for J; bases not matched to a gene: 7. The CDR3 bases are TGTGCCAGCAGCGTGGCGGGACAGGGGGCGCAAGAGCAGTACTTC. Translated: CASSVAGQGAQEQYF.

This chain connects TRBV24-1 to TRBJ2-3; the D gene is possibly TRBD1 (5 bases). Trimming pared 6 bases from V and 6 bases from J, leaving 12 bases between. This CDR3 region has 13 residues. Germline CDR1 is KGHDR and CDR2 is SFDVKD. CDR3 sequence (DNA): TGTGCCACCAGTCGGCAGGGCCCCGATACGCAGTATTTT. This translates into CATSRQGPDTQYF.

CDR3 nucleotide sequence: TGTGCCAGCAGCCGTACAGGGGGAGGGTGGGCTTTCTTT. It encodes CASSRTGGGWAFF. The chain is built from TRBV12-3 or TRBV12-4 and TRBJ1-1; 8 nucleotides line up with TRBD1. Trimming took 6 bases from V and 11 from J; bases not matched to a gene: 11. The CDR3 runs 13 residues.